This TCR beta chain was documented in a study of cytomegalovirus exposure and HLA in healthy donors (dated by TCRdb to between 2016 and 2019). Regarding the research as a whole: According to an earlier analysis of a few hundred of the donors, 200 million or so T cells yielded 95 million to 140 million unique TCR beta sequences and about 300 Gb of sequence data. An early release covering about 600 HLA-typed donors comprised 250 to 350 gigabases of sequencing data and around 85 million unique TCR sequences. Of the roughly 410 genotyped donors, 81% were placed in the genetic ancestry cluster associated with self-reported Caucasian donors. The study aimed to test whether cataloging public T cell receptors could reveal signatures of past pathogen exposure. The T cell repertoires of 666 subjects were profiled by immunosequencing and related to cytomegalovirus serostatus. In addition to the first cohort of hundreds of subjects, a separate validation cohort of about 120 different subjects was used. To predict cytomegalovirus infection status, the study combined high-throughput TCR immunosequencing, statistical association of individual TCRs with disease status, and machine learning. A later analysis re-examined previously published TCR beta repertoires from hundreds of donors and added high-resolution HLA genotyping to investigate patterns of TCR occurrence. The later analysis used no new phenotypic data to find candidate immune exposures, relying instead on TCR beta sequences and their occurrence across donors. To decide whether each TCR beta V gene segment behaved as functional or pseudogenic, an earlier analysis of approximately 620 of the donors relied on high-throughput TCR beta sequencing. Donor age, sex, ethnicity and CMV serostatus were compiled alongside the repertoire data. Genome-wide SNP genotypes for about 65% of the 666 donors were used in a later genetic analysis, which treated that subset as a discovery cohort. All discovery cohort repertoires had been generated on a single sequencing platform. Both class I and class II loci were covered by HLA typing, at four-digit resolution. The number of donors typed differed by locus, with about 629-630 for A, B, C, DRB1 and DQB1, around 520 for DQA1, about 610 for DPA1, and about 450 for DPB1. Four to six DR-DQ haplotypes were handled as single units for association and clustering, since linkage in the cohort was strong. Among about 390 genotyped donors of the cohort, an average of about 240,000 unique TCR beta nucleotide sequences were sequenced per donor, roughly 20% of them non-productive.

The CDR3 holds 15 amino acids from the cysteine to the phenylalanine. Of all the DNA, just the CDR3 is kept, 45 bases in frame from base 1. The germline V gene yields MNHNS for CDR1 and SASEGT for CDR2. V gives up 2 bases and J gives up 0 bases, and the segment between their germline ends measures 10 bases. Library preparation employed the immunoSEQ multiplex PCR assay. For the multiplex PCR, a mixture combining 60 forward primers for TCR Vbeta segments and 13 reverse primers for TCR Jbeta segments was used. A multiplex PCR assay on genomic DNA amplified the CDR3 region of rearranged TCR beta genes. The amplified TCR beta libraries were sequenced on the Illumina HiSeq System as 87-base-pair reads. As for how the authors treated the data: A later analysis tallied about 77 million unique TCR beta chains across the 650 to 750 repertoires, and approximately 12 million of those chains were shared by two or more donors. Raw reads were error-corrected and collapsed into unique sequences with a nearest-neighbor algorithm that merged closely related sequences to remove PCR and sequencing errors. To assign V, D and J gene segments, CDR3 sequences were aligned to IMGT reference sequences. Each retained sequence needed at least a six-nucleotide match to both a V gene segment and a J gene segment. A rearrangement counted as productive if the CDR3 had no stop codons and remained in frame with V and J, and every other rearrangement counted as non-productive. CDR3 was defined according to IMGT convention as the region running from the second conserved V-encoded cysteine to the conserved J-encoded phenylalanine. Sequences without an unambiguous match to a single V gene segment were excluded from the earlier analysis of a few hundred of the donors. In an earlier analysis of roughly 600 of the donors, a V segment was called functional when productive rearrangements were above 56.7%, and segregating when the standard deviation between donors exceeded 5%. A statistical classification framework was developed to diagnose cytomegalovirus status using the catalog of TCR beta chain sequences. A later analysis assigned V and J genes by comparing TCR nucleotide sequences with IMGT/GENE-DB human TR gene sequences. A later analysis assigned CDR3 sequences and most-parsimonious VDJ recombination scenarios with the TCRdist pipeline. In a later analysis, each TCR beta chain was defined by its CDR3 amino acid sequence together with its V-gene family, and reads without a unique V-gene family were excluded. As a way to deal with suspected cross-contamination and a sequencing artifact, a later analysis dropped approximately 570 nucleotide sequences that were highly shared and had low generation probability. In a later analysis, a clonal expansion index for each public chain was calculated from normalized within-repertoire ranks of inferred template counts. In a later analysis, generation probabilities were computed with a VDJ recombination model fitted to out-of-frame rearrangements, and the resulting probabilities were checked against IGoR. A later analysis scored TCR-TCR, TCR-HLA and TCR-CMV co-occurrence with hypergeometric tests, applying a repertoire-size bias correction to TCR pairs. False discovery rates were estimated in a later analysis by permuting HLA or CMV assignments 20 times. A later analysis grouped co-occurring TCRs with DBSCAN, adding TCRdist sequence similarity when clustering within HLA-allele-positive subsets. Co-occurrence clustering excluded repertoires with fewer than 30,000 or more than 120,000 public chains, plus five with anomalous nucleotide sharing. What TCRdb holds here is the immuneACCESS table cut down to in-frame rearrangements. Part of the clones is not present; checked against another copy, under half of the missing clones reflect an unresolved V gene, and the others are unexplained. D and trimming were read from the DNA, whereas the V and J calls and clone size are those reported in that table. The sample table holds under 120,000 clones, of which around 80% were seen once. The top ten clonotypes cover roughly 5% of the sample.

On this clone itself: This receptor's antigen is unknown. Base qualities are not recorded, but no much larger clone differs from it by a single base.

The cohort was made up of about 670 healthy bone marrow donors. All cohort members were sampled while nominally healthy, although unrecorded immune exposures were likely present. The donor tested CMV seropositive, placing the donor among the 310 or so seropositive members of the cohort. A peripheral blood sample was collected from each donor, and TCR beta sequencing was performed on peripheral blood mononuclear cells. Genomic DNA was extracted from the blood cell samples with the Qiagen DNeasy Blood Extraction Kit. Summary of the overall study and its limitations: The authors suggested that the approach could potentially be extended to other disease states and immunological phenotypes. A group of highly shared sequence variants was considered likely to be a technical artifact of the sequencing pipeline. Because counts were too low, about 17 rarely observed V segments, including chromosome 9 orphons, were excluded from the earlier analysis of roughly 580 of the donors. This cohort had only TCR beta chains sequenced, and the lack of alpha or paired-chain data limited which features could be detected. The presence/absence analyses assumed that sequencing depth was roughly uniform across donors, and that assumption may not be true. Several of the top co-occurrence clusters appeared to be linked to parvovirus B19, influenza, CMV and Epstein-Barr virus, according to a later analysis. Strong co-occurrence of HLA alleles, especially DR and DQ, made assigning TCR associations to individual alleles difficult. The study listed 150 to 200 TCR beta chains as associated with cytomegalovirus. Because some donors lacked HLA typing at each locus, the association tests relied only on the typed subset. According to a later analysis, TCR association rates differed among HLA loci, with DRB1 alleles showing the most associated TCRs and HLA-C alleles showing the fewest. While some public TCRs were present in many individuals, most TCR sequences turned up only very rarely across donors. Some IMGT-functional V segments, including TRBV6-2 and TRBV6-3, could not be distinguished by the 87-base-pair reads and were therefore excluded. For the cohort, immune exposure information was limited to CMV serostatus. In an earlier analysis of under 600 of the donors, most TCR beta V segments were observed in productive rearrangements about 87% or about 30% of the time, broadly matching IMGT annotations. The classifier was reported to diagnose cytomegalovirus status with high specificity and sensitivity in both the original and validation cohorts. A further reported finding was that TCR beta sequences accurately predicted the HLA-A and HLA-B alleles for most subjects in the first cohort. According to a later genetic analysis, donors in an Asian-associated ancestry cluster had fewer N-insertions in productive TCRs than the approximately 670-donor mean. Compared with equally common non-associated chains, HLA-associated TCR beta chains in a later analysis were more clonally expanded and had lower generation probabilities. A later analysis associated about 17,000 TCR beta sequences with specific HLA alleles at a false discovery rate of 0.05. A later analysis found that most CMV-associated TCR beta chains appeared HLA-restricted, with HLA associations seemingly driven largely by CMV exposure. Correlated functional status among segregating V segments might be attributable to linkage disequilibrium, but an unknown experimental factor could not be ruled out. V-gene and J-gene trimming of TCR beta chains was associated with a missense DCLRE1C variant in a later genetic analysis, and the association was replicated in an independent cohort. In vitro tests confirmed that three of the cytomegalovirus-associated TCR beta chains recognize cytomegalovirus antigens.

The TCR comes from a female donor in good health and CMV-seropositive. The sequence links TRBV6-1 to TRBJ2-5; possibly the D gene is TRBD2, per 5 matching bases. The source material was PBMCs. The CDR3: CASSESRLHQETQYF. The DNA reads TGTGCCAGCAGTGAATCGCGACTACACCAAGAGACCCAGTACTTC.